The entry below gives a single T cell receptor beta chain sequence along with its context. The clone's antigen remains unknown. No base quality values were provided; no much bigger clone lies one nucleotide off. Library method: RT-PCR. The sequencing machine was an Illumina HiSeq 2500. The public sequencing data were trimmed at Q25 with fastp and processed into clonotypes with MiXCR by TCRdb, which kept only in-frame beta chains. Rows are combined by CDR3 protein, so each entry shows the most common genes and DNA. This sample is represented by 500,000 to 700,000 distinct CDR3 sequences; approximately 22% of them were singletons. Roughly 2.8% of the sample goes to the ten largest clones. The sample belongs to a study of response to subunit inactivated influenza vaccine (dated by TCRdb to between 2018 and 2020). Background on the whole study: Deep quantitative profiling of the T cell receptor repertoire was used in the study to follow responses to a trivalent subunit inactivated influenza vaccine.

The germline V and J ends show losses of 5 bases and 7 bases respectively, and no gene match explains 9 bases of the junction. The CDR3 holds 15 amino acids from the cysteine to the phenylalanine. This entry keeps only the CDR3 DNA: 45 bases, framed from base 1. The paper as a whole reports these results and caveats: It was suggested by the authors that each seasonal influenza vaccination may recruit only a limited number of new T cells.

The data were also submitted as part of a second study, on T cells expressing NK-cell markers. Looking at the second paper: TCR beta cDNA libraries were prepared using 5'RACE template switching, which introduced a universal primer site and unique molecular identifiers. In sorted CD3+CD56+NKG2C+, CD3+CD56+NKG2C- and CD3+CD56-NKG2C+ T-cell subsets from 8 or 9 donors, TCR beta-chain repertoires were profiled. Of the eight sequenced donors, seven were found to be HCMV-seropositive and one was found to be HCMV-seronegative. In several experiments an anti-gammadeltaTCR antibody was added to restrict sorting to alphabetaTCR-expressing T cells. In 6 or 7 donors, the dominant CD3+CD56+NKG2C+ clonotypes ranked among the top 10 CD8+ clonotypes, making up 1.0-7.0% of CD8+ T cells. Those dominant clonotypes were again the most abundant among CD3+CD56-NKG2C+ cells in a few donors, at about 25-65%. It remained unclear whether the expanded NKG2C-expressing T cell clones were specific for HCMV antigens. All eight donors whose samples were sequenced were randomly selected healthy volunteers, three of them men and five women. HCMV serostatus was determined by detecting HCMV-specific IgG in serum with a commercial ELISA kit. Peripheral blood mononuclear cells were isolated from blood by Ficoll density gradient centrifugation. Magnetic immunoseparation with Miltenyi isolation kits was used to isolate CD4+ and CD8+ T cells from PBMC. cDNA synthesis was primed from the TCR beta constant segment and was followed by two successive PCR amplification steps. The libraries were sequenced on Illumina HiSeq 2000/2500, MiSeq or NextSeq, producing 2 x 150 bp reads. MIGEC handled demultiplexing of the reads and grouping by UMI, while MiTCR was used to assemble and quantify clonotypes. To exclude erroneous sequences, only TCR cDNA sequences supported by at least two reads were retained. The tcR package was used for downstream repertoire analysis, with clonotypes matched between fractions based on CDR3 nucleotide sequence plus V segment. Antigen specificity was annotated against VDJdb with VDJmatch, allowing one amino acid substitution in CDR3.

This sequence was found in a man in his forties or fifties who received an inactivated influenza vaccine. Donor details come from another sample of the same person, matched by shared clones. The chain uses TRBV12-3 or TRBV12-4 and TRBJ2-7, with TRBD2 identical over 12 junction bases. The specimen comprised CD4+ T cells sorted from PBMCs, sampled approximately 12 days after vaccination. The DNA is TGTGCCAGCAGTCCTCTTACTAGCGGGAGGAGTGAGCAGTACTTC. Translated, this is CASSPLTSGRSEQYF.